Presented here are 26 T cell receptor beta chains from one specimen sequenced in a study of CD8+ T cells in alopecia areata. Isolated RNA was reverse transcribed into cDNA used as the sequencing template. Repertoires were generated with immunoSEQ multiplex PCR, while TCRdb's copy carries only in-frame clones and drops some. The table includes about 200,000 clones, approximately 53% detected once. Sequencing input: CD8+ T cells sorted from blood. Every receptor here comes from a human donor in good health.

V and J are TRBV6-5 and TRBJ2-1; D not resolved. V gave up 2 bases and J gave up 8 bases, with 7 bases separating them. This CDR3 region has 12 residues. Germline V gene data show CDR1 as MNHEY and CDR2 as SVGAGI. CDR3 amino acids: CASSYGIDEQFF. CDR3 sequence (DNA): TGTGCCAGCAGTTACGGGATTGATGAGCAGTTCTTC.

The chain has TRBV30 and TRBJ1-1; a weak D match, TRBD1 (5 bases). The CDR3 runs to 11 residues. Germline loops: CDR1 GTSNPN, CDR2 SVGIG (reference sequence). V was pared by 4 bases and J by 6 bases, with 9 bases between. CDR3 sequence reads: CAWIRGAEAFF. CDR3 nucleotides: TGTGCCTGGATTCGGGGGGCTGAAGCTTTCTTT.

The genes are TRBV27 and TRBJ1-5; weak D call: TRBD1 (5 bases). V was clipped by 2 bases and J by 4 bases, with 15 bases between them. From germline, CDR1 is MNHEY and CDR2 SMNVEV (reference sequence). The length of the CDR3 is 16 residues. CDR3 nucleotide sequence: TGTGCCAGCAGTTTAGTGGCCAGGGTTAGGAATCAGCCCCAGCATTTT. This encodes CASSLVARVRNQPQHF.

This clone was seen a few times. The CDR3 bases are TGCAGCGTTGGTGGTTCAGGGATTACTGAAGCTTTCTTT. This sequence encodes CSVGGSGITEAFF. The chain carries TRBV29-1 and TRBJ1-1, with D perhaps TRBD1 (5 bases). Trimming pared 4 bases from V and 5 bases from J, leaving 14 bases between. Germline V gene lookup returns CDR1 SQVTM and CDR2 ANQGSEA. The CDR3 covers 13 residues.

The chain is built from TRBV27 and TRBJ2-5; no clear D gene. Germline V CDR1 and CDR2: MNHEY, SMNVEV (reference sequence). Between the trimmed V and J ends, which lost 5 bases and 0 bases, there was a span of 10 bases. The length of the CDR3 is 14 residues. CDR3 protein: CASSPTAYQETQYF. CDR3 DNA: TGTGCCAGCAGTCCTACAGCGTACCAAGAGACCCAGTACTTC.

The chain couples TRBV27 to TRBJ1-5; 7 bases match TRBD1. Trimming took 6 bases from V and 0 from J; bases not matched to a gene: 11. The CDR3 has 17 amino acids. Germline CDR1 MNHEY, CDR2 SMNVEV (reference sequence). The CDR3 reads CASRGQGGDYSNQPQHF. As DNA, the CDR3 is TGTGCCAGCAGAGGGCAGGGGGGGGATTATAGCAATCAGCCCCAGCATTTT.

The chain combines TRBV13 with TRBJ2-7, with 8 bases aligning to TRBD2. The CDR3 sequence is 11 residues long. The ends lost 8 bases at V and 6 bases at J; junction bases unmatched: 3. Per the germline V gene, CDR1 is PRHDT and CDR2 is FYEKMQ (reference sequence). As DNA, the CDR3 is TGTGCCAGCGAGCTAGCGGGCGAGCAGTACTTC. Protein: CASELAGEQYF.

The DNA of the CDR3 is TGCAGCGTTGAAGACAGGGCAACTAATGAAAAACTGTTTTTT. Its translation: CSVEDRATNEKLFF. The chain recombines TRBV29-1 with TRBJ1-4, with D possibly matching TRBD1 (5 bases). The CDR3 loop spans 14 amino acids. V was shortened by 0 bases and J by 0 bases, with 5 bases between the two germline ends. CDR1 is SQVTM, CDR2 ANQGSEA, per germline. Filled out from reference TRBV29-1 and TRBJ1-4, the complete variable domain reads SAVISQKPSRDICQRGTSLTIQCQVDSQVTMMFWYRQQPGQSLTLIATANQGSEATYESGFVIDKFPISRPNLTFSTLTVSNMSPEDSSIYLCSVEDRATNEKLFFGSGTQLSVL.

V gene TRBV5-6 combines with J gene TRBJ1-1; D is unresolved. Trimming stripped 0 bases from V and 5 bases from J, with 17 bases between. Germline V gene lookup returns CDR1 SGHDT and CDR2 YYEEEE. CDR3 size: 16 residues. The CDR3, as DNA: TGTGCCAGCAGCTTGGAATCCCCCAGGATGGGGACTGAAGCTTTCTTT. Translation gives CASSLESPRMGTEAFF.

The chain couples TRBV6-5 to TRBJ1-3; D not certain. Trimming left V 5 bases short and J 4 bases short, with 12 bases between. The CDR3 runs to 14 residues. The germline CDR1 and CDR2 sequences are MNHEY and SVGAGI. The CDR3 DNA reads TGTGCCAGCAGTGAAAAGATTTTCGGAAACACCATATATTTT. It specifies CASSEKIFGNTIYF.

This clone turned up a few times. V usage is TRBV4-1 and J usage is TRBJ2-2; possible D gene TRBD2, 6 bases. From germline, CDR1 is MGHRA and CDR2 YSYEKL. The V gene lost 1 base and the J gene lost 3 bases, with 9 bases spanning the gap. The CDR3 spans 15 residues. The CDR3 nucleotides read TGCGCCAGCAGCCAAGGACTAGAATACACCGGGGAGCTGTTTTTT. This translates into CASSQGLEYTGELFF.

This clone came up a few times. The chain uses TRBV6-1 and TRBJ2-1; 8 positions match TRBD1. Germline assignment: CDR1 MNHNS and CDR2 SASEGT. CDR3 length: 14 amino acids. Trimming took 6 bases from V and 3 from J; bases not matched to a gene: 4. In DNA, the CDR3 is TGTGCCAGCAGCAAGGACAGGGTCTACAATGAGCAGTTCTTC. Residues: CASSKDRVYNEQFF.

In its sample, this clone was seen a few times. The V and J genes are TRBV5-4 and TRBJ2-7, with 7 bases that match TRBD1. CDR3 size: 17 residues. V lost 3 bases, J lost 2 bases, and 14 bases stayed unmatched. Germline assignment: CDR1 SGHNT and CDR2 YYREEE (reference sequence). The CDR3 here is CASSSTTGANFPYEQYF. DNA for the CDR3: TGTGCCAGCAGCTCTACTACAGGGGCCAACTTTCCCTACGAGCAGTACTTC.

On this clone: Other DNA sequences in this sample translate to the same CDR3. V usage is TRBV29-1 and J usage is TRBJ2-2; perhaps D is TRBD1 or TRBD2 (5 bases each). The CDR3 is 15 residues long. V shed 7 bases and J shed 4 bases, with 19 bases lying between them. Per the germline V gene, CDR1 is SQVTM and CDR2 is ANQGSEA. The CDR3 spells CSAQGDSSFTGELFF. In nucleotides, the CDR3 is TGCAGCGCTCAGGGAGACAGCTCCTTCACCGGGGAGCTGTTTTTT.

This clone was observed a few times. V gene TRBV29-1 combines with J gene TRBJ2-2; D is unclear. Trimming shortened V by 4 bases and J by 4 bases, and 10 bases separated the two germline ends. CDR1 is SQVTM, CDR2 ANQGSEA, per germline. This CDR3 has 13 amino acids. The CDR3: CSVVRSGTGELFF. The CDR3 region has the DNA TGCAGCGTTGTACGGTCGGGCACCGGGGAGCTGTTTTTT.

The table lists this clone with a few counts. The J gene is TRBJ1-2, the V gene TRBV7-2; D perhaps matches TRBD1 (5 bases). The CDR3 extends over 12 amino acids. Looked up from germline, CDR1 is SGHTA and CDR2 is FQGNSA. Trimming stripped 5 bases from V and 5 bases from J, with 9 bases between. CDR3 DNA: TGTGCCAGCAGCCCCTCAGGGTATGGCTACACCTTC. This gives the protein CASSPSGYGYTF.

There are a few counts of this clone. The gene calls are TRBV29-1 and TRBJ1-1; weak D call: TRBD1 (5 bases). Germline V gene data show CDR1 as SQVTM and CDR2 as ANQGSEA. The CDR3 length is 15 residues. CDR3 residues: CTEMGPSGGMPEAFF. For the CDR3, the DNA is TGCACGGAGATGGGGCCCTCGGGAGGCATGCCTGAAGCTTTCTTT.

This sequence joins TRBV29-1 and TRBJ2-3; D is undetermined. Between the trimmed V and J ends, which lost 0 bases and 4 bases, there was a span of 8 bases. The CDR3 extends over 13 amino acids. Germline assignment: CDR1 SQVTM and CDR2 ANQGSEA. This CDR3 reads CSVEDTGPDTQYF. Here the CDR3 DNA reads TGCAGCGTTGAAGATACCGGGCCAGATACGCAGTATTTT.

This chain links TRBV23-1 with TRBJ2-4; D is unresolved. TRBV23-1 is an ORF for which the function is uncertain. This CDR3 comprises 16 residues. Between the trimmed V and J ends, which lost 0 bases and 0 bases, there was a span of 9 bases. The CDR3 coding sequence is TGCGCCAGCAGTCAATCCGGGCCAGTAGCCAAAAACATTCAGTACTTC. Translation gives CASSQSGPVAKNIQYF.

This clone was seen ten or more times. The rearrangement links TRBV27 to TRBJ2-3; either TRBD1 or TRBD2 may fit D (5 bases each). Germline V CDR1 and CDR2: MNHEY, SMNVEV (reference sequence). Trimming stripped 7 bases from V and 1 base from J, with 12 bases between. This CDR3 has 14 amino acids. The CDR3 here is CASTWGGRTDTQYF. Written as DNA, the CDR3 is TGTGCCAGCACTTGGGGCGGGCGCACAGATACGCAGTATTTT.

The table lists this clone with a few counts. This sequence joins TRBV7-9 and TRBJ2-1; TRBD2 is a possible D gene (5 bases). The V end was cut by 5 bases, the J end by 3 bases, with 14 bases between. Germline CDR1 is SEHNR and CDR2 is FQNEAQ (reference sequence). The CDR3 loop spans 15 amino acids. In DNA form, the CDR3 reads TGTGCCAGCAGCCGTTCTGGAGGAATCTACAATGAGCAGTTCTTC. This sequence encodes CASSRSGGIYNEQFF.

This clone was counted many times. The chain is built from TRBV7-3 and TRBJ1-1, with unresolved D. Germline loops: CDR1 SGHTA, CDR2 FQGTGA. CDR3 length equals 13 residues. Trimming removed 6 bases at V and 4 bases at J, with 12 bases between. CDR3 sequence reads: CASSDPWGTEAFF. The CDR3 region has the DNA TGTGCCAGCAGTGACCCATGGGGCACTGAAGCTTTCTTT.

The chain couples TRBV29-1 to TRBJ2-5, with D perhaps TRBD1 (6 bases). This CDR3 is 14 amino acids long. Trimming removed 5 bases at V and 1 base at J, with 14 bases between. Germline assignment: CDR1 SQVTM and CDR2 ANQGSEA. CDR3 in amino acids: CSVIDRQAQETQYF. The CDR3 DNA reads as TGCAGCGTTATTGATCGACAGGCCCAAGAGACCCAGTACTTC.

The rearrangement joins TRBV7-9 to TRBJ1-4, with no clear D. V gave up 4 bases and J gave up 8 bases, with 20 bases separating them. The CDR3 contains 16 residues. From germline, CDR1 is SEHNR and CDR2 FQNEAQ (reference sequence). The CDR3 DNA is TGTGCCAGCAGCTCTGTCGGGCTCCCCGCGGGGGAAAAACTGTTTTTT. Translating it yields CASSSVGLPAGEKLFF.

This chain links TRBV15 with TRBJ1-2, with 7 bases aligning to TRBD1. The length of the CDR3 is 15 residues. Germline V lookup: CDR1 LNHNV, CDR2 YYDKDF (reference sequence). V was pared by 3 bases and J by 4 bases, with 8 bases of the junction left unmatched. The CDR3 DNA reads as TGTGCCACCAGCAGGGAGACAGGGCCCTTCTATGGCTACACCTTC. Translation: CATSRETGPFYGYTF. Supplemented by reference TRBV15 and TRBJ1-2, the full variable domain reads DAMVIQNPRYQVTQFGKPVTLSCSQTLNHNVMYWYQQKSSQAPKLLFHYYDKDFNNEADTPDNFQSRRPNTSFCFLDIRSPGLGDTAMYLCATSRETGPFYGYTFGSGTRLTVV.

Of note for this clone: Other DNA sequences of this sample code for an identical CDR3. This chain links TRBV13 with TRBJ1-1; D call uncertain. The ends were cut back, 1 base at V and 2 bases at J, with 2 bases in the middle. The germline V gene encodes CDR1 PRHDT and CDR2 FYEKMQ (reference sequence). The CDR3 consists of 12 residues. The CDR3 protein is CASSLVNTEAFF. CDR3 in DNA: TGTGCCAGCAGCTTAGTCAACACTGAAGCTTTCTTT. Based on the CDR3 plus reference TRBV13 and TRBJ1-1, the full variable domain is AAGVIQSPRHLIKEKRETATLKCYPIPRHDTVYWYQQGPGQDPQFLISFYEKMQSDKGSIPDRFSAQQFSDYHSELNMSSLELGDSALYFCASSLVNTEAFFGQGTRLTVV.